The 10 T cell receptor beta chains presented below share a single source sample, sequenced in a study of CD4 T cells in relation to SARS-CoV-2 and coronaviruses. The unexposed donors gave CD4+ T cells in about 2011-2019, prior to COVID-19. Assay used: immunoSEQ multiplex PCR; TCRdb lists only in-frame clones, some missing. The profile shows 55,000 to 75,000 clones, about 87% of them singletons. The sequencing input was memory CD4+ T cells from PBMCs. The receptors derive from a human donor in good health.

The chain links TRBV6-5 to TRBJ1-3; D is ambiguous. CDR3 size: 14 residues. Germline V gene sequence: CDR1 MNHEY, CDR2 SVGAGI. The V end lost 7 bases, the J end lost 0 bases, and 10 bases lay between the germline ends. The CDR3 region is CASTVDLSGNTIYF. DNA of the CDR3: TGTGCCAGCACGGTGGATCTCTCTGGAAACACCATATATTTT.

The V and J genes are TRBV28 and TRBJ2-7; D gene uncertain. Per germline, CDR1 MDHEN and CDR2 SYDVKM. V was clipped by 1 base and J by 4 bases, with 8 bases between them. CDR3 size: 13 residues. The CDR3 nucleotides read TGTGCCAGCAGTTTATCGTCCGATTACGAGCAGTACTTC. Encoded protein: CASSLSSDYEQYF.

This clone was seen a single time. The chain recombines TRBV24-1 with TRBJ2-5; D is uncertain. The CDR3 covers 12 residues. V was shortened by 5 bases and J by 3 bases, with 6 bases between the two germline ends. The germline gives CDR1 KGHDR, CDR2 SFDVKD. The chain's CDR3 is CATSAQEETQYF. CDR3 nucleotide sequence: TGTGCCACCAGTGCCCAAGAAGAGACCCAGTACTTC.

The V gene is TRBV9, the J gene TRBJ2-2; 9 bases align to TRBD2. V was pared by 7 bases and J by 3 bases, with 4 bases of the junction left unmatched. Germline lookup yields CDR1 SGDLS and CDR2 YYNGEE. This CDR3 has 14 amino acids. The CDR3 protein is CASALAGYTGELFF. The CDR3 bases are TGTGCCAGCGCACTAGCGGGTTACACCGGGGAGCTGTTTTTT. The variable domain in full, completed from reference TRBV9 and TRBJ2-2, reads DSGVTQTPKHLITATGQRVTLRCSPRSGDLSVYWYQQSLDQGLQFLIQYYNGEERAKGNILERFSAQQFPDLHSELNLSSLELGDSALYFCASALAGYTGELFFGEGSRLTVL.

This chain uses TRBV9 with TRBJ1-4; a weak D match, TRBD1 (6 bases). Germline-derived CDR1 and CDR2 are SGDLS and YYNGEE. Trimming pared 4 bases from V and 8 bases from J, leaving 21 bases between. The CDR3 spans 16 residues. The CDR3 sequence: CASSPPPMGGGEKLFF. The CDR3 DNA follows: TGTGCCAGCAGCCCCCCCCCGATGGGGGGCGGCGAAAAACTGTTTTTT.

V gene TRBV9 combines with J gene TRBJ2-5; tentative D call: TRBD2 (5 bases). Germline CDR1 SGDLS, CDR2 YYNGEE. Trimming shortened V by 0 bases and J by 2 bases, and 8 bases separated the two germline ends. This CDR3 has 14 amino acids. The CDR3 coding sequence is TGTGCCAGCAGCGTAGGGTGGGAGCAAGAGACCCAGTACTTC. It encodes CASSVGWEQETQYF.

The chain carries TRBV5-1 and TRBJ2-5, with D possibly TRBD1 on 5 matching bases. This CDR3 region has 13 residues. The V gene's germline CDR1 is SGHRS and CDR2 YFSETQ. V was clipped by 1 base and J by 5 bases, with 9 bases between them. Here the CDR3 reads CASSLPGMETQYF. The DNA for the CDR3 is TGCGCCAGCAGCTTGCCAGGGATGGAGACCCAGTACTTC.

The CDR3 here is CVGQLYNEQFF. The DNA for the CDR3 is TGTGTTGGACAGCTTTACAATGAGCAGTTCTTC. The chain combines TRBV2 with TRBJ2-1; D possibly corresponds to TRBD1 (6 bases). CDR3 length: 11 residues. From germline, CDR1 is SNHLY and CDR2 FYNNEI.

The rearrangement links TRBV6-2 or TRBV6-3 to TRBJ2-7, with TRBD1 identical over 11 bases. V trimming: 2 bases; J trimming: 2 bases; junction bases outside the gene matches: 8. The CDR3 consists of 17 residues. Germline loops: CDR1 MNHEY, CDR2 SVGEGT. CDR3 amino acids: CASSYKRRDRGAYEQYF. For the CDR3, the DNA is TGTGCCAGCAGTTACAAAAGAAGGGACAGGGGGGCCTACGAGCAGTACTTC.

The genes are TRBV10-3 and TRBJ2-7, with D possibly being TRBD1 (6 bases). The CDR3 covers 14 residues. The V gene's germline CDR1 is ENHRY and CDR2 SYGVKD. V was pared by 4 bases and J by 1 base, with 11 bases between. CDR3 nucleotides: TGTGCCATCAGTGGACAGGCAGAATCCTACGAGCAGTACTTC. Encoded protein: CAISGQAESYEQYF.